The sequence of this T cell receptor beta chain was determined in a study of human T cells and chemical hapten exposure (dated by TCRdb to about 2021). Describing the broader study: For sensitization, 2% DPC in acetone was applied to a 2 cm by 2 cm area of upper inner arm skin. Blood samples were taken from patients before sensitization (week 0) and at 2, 6 and about 24 weeks after DPC sensitization. Patch testing on the upper back used Finn chambers containing 0.01% DPC, with scoring done after 6 days according to International Contact Dermatitis Research Group standards. The mostly female patient cohort included alopecia areata with under or over 50% scalp involvement, alopecia totalis and alopecia universalis. Libraries were combined into a pool for sequencing, and differences in TCR yield between samples came mainly from small differences in library volumes within the pool. About 30 alopecia patients provided blood for TCR sequencing at one to four time points (pre-sensitization, 2, 6 and 24 weeks). Throughout the roughly 24-week study period, patients were also given weekly therapeutic DPC doses on the scalp. In alopecia patients, the study followed how the peripheral blood TCR repertoire changed in vivo over primary and secondary sensitization to diphenylcyclopropenone (DPC), a hapten. General conclusions and limits of the study: After repeated subsampling, changes were observed in the strength of the expansion versus patch-test correlation and in the threshold at which the correlation became significant. DPC sensitization did not change how many TCRs were above 1 in 1000 frequency, and no evidence was found of alterations in global repertoire structure. Compared with pre-sensitization or healthy control sets, expanded TCRs formed significantly more large CDR3 similarity clusters, which is consistent with antigen-driven responses. All patients had alopecia, a presumed autoimmune disease, so their immune response might differ from that of healthy individuals. A positive correlation was found between the number of PT1 expanded TCRs and patch test score, with significance reached at thresholds 8, 16 and 32 but not 4.

Library generation was performed with RACE. Sequencing used a NextSeq 500. During library preparation, unique molecular identifiers were attached to individual cDNA molecules so that TCRs could be counted quantitatively and reproducibly. Both TCR alpha and TCR beta chains were sequenced from each blood RNA sample. Per the authors' processing: A median of around 100,000 TCRs per sample was observed, with a range of about 20,000 to 700,000. V, J and CDR3 annotation of the TCR reads was performed with the Decombinator software suite. For PS versus PT1 abundance plots, all samples were subsampled to the same number of TCRs (28,000). TCRs were defined as expanded if absent before sensitization and observed at least eight times at the 2-week time point. The public reads were quality trimmed at Q25 with fastp and then assembled into clones with MiXCR by TCRdb, keeping productive beta chains. Rows merge per CDR3 protein into single entries with the most common DNA and genes. TCRdb, rather than the study authors, made the V and J calls. The sample data list 95,000 or so distinct CDR3 sequences, and 10% of these were observed just once. The ten largest make up 2.2% of the sample.

The sample's time point label, decoded: patch test 1, 2 weeks after DPC sensitization. Read against the paper, the sample's treatment or condition label means: therapeutic diphenylcyclopropenone sensitization with weekly scalp DPC. At each patch-test visit, blood was drawn before the patch test was applied. To be eligible, patients had to be aged 18 to 70, diagnosed with alopecia and judged suitable for DPC therapy, while pregnant patients were excluded. Unfractionated whole blood was collected in Tempus Blood RNA tubes, and total RNA was extracted from that blood. This clonotype was recorded many times. The clone's antigen remains unknown. Base quality data are lacking; no much larger clone is found one base away. CDR1 and CDR2 are drawn from the germline V gene: MGHDK, SYGVNS. V sheds 3 bases and J sheds 3 bases, leaving 17 bases between their ends. The cysteine opens and the phenylalanine closes a CDR3 of 16 amino acids. Only the CDR3 DNA is retained, 48 bases long and in frame from the first base.

The sequenced sample was whole blood, obtained in connection with sensitization to the hapten diphenylcyclopropenone (DPC). This receptor was obtained from a man aged 35 to 55 with alopecia areata. Some clones in this sample may be carry-over from other donors' samples. The chain couples TRBV25-1 to TRBJ1-1, with the D gene not confidently named. The nucleotide sequence is TGTGCCAGCAGTGACCCCGGACTCTGGGTTGACACTGAAGCTTTCTTT. This sequence encodes CASSDPGLWVDTEAFF. The entire variable domain, with the stretches around the CDR3 drawn from the reference TRBV25-1 and TRBJ1-1 proteins, is EADIYQTPRYLVIGTGKKITLECSQTMGHDKMYWYQQDPGMELHLIHYSYGVNSTEKGDLSSESTVSRIRTEHFPLTLESARPSHTSQYLCASSDPGLWVDTEAFFGQGTRLTVV.